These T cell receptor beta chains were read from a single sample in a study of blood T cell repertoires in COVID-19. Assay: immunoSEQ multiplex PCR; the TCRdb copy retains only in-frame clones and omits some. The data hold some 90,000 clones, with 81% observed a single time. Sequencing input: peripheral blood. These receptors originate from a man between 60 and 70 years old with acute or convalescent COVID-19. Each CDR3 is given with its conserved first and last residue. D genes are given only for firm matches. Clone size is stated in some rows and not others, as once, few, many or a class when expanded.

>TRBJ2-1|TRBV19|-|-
CASSMRVLDEQFF
TGTGCCAGTAGTATGCGGGTACTGGATGAGCAGTTCTTC
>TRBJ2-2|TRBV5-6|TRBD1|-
CASSLRTGWGELFF
TGTGCCAGCAGCTTAAGGACAGGGTGGGGGGAGCTGTTTTTT
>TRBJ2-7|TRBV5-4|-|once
CASSSWTNPYEQYF
TGTGCCAGCAGCTCTTGGACAAATCCCTACGAGCAGTACTTC
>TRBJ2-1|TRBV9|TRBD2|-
CASSGGTSGRGEQFF
TGTGCCAGCAGCGGTGGGACTAGCGGGAGGGGGGAGCAGTTCTTC
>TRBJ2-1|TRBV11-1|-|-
CASSPGGLSYNEQFF
TGTGCCAGCAGCCCCGGGGGGCTCTCCTACAATGAGCAGTTCTTC
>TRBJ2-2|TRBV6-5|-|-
CASSYLDGSGTGELFF
TGTGCCAGCAGTTACCTCGATGGTAGCGGCACCGGGGAGCTGTTTTTT
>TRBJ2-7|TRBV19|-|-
CASSYDSQLSYEQYF
TGTGCCAGTAGTTATGACAGCCAACTCTCCTACGAGCAGTACTTC
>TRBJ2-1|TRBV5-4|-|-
CASSFSGGNEQFF
TGTGCCAGCAGCTTTTCCGGGGGCAATGAGCAGTTCTTC
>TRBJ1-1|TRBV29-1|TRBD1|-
CSVEVDRATEAFF
TGCAGCGTTGAAGTCGACAGGGCCACTGAAGCTTTCTTT
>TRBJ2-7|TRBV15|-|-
CATSRMPRLWFYEQYF
TGTGCCACCAGCAGAATGCCTCGGTTGTGGTTCTACGAGCAGTACTTC
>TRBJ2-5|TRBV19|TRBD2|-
CASSISGGAGETQYF
TGTGCCAGTAGTATAAGCGGGGGCGCGGGGGAGACCCAGTACTTC